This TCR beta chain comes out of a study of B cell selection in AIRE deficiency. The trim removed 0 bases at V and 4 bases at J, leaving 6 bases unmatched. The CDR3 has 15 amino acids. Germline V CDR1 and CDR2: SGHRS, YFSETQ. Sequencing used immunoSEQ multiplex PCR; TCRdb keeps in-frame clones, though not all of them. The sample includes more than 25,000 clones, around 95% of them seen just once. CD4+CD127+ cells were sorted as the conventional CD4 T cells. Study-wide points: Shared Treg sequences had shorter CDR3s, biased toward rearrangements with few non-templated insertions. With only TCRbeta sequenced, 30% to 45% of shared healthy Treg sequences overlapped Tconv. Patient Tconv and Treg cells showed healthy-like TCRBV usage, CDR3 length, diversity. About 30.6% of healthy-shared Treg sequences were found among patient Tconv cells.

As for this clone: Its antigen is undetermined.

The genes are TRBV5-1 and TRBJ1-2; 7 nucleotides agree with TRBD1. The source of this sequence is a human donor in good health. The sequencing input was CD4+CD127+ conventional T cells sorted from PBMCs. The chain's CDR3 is CASSLEGQALYGYTF. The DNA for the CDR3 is TGCGCCAGCAGCTTGGAAGGACAGGCCCTCTATGGCTACACCTTC.